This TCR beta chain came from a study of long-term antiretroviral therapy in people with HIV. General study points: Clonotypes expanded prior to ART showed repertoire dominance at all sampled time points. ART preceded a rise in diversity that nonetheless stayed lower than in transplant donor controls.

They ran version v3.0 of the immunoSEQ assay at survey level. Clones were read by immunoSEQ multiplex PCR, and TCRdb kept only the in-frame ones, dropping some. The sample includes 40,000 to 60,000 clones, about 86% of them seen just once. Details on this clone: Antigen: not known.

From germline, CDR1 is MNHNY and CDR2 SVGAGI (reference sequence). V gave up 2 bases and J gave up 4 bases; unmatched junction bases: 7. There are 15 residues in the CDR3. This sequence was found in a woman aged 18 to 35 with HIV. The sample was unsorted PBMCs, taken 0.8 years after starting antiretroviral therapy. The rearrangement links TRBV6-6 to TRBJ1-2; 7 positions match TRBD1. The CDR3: CASSYGGGSGYGYTF. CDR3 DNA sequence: TGTGCCAGCAGTTACGGAGGGGGCAGCGGCTATGGCTACACCTTC.